This T cell receptor (beta chain) emerged from a study of blood T cell repertoires in COVID-19. Overall study: Sites in the United States, Italy and Spain provided acute and convalescent COVID-19 samples. In each case, the material was cDNA or gDNA derived from T cells, B-cell-depleted T cells, or PBMCs.

This CDR3 contains 13 residues. CDR1 LGHDT and CDR2 YNNKEL come from the germline V gene (reference sequence). Unmatched junction bases numbered 5, after V lost 4 bases and J lost 8 bases. Per the original data handling: Estimation of nucleated cell counts was performed using reference gene primer amplification. Some clones are missing from TCRdb's copy, which holds only in-frame ones; the method was immunoSEQ multiplex PCR. V and J calls plus clone size are reproduced from that table; the DNA served to infer D and trimming. The sample lists about 240,000 clones, about 73% occurring once. The sequenced material came from peripheral blood. The chain uses TRBV3-1 (or the pseudogene TRBV3-2) and TRBJ2-1; 7 nucleotides agree with TRBD1. The sequence came from a woman over 75 with acute or convalescent COVID-19. CDR3 sequence (DNA): TGTGCCAGCAGCCGACAGGGATTTTATGAGCAGTTCTTC. It codes for CASSRQGFYEQFF.